The subject of this entry is one TCR beta chain. The data are from a study of blood T cell repertoires in COVID-19. The wider study: The origin of the acute and convalescent COVID-19 samples was the United States, Italy and Spain. Sources were T cells, B-cell-depleted T cells, or PBMCs; the material itself was cDNA or gDNA.

In the original analysis: Cell counts per sample came from amplifying reference gene primers. Measured with immunoSEQ multiplex PCR; TCRdb has only the in-frame clones, and not every one. V and J calls and clone size are as listed in that table; D and trimming were resolved from the DNA. The sample has tens of thousands of clones, roughly four fifths seen once. This CDR3 has 12 amino acids. Germline CDR1 reads MGHRA; CDR2 reads YSYEKL. Trimming at V came to 5 bases and at J to 4 bases, leaving 0 bases not matched to a gene. The source is a woman aged 60-75 years with acute or convalescent COVID-19. V usage is TRBV4-1 and J usage is TRBJ1-1, with 8 bases identical to TRBD1. Sequencing was carried out using peripheral blood. CDR3 nucleotides: TGCGCCAGCAGCACAGGGGGCACTGAAGCTTTCTTT. Translating it yields CASSTGGTEAFF.